This T cell receptor (beta chain) was observed in a study of T cell responses to AZD1222 COVID-19 vaccine. Germline V gene data show CDR1 as LNHDA and CDR2 as SQIVND (reference sequence). The germline V and J ends were trimmed by 3 bases and 5 bases, with 8 bases remaining between them. CDR3 size: 13 residues. In its sample, this clone is medium-sized. The method was immunoSEQ multiplex PCR; TCRdb's version includes in-frame clones alone and lacks a portion of them. The top ten clones hold over 1.5% of a sample with roughly 150,000 clones, 90% of them seen once. This sequence joins TRBV19 and TRBJ1-5; D perhaps matches TRBD1 (6 bases). This specimen consisted of peripheral blood, obtained on day 0 of AZD1222 vaccination. The receptor was isolated from an adult in good health. The CDR3 DNA reads TGTGCCAGTAGTATGCGGGGGCATCAGCCCCAGCATTTT. It encodes CASSMRGHQPQHF.